Each of the 13 T cell receptor beta chains below was sequenced from the same sample in a study of OX40 agonist ivuxolimab in advanced cancers. Assay used: immunoSEQ multiplex PCR; TCRdb lists only in-frame clones, some missing. The sample has approximately 87,000 clones, more than 90% seen once. The source material was CD4+ or CD8+ T cells sorted from blood, sampled in a trial of the OX40 agonist ivuxolimab. These receptors all come from an adult with an advanced solid tumor such as melanoma, head and neck, liver or kidney cancer.

The J gene is TRBJ1-5, the V gene TRBV6-5; 7 bases are shared with TRBD1. Germline CDR1 MNHEY, CDR2 SVGAGI. V dropped 6 bases and J dropped 2; count of bases not matched to a gene: 7. The CDR3 totals 15 residues. Here the CDR3 DNA reads TGTGCCAGCAGCCAGACAGGGTTTCGCAATCAGCCCCAGCATTTT. Its translation: CASSQTGFRNQPQHF.

This sequence joins TRBV2 and TRBJ2-1; 8 bases are shared with TRBD1. The CDR3 has 13 amino acids. V lost 10 bases and J lost 6; bases outside the gene matches: 8. Germline-derived CDR1 and CDR2 are SNHLY and FYNNEI. DNA of the CDR3: TGTGCCACCGACAGGGGCTCAAGCAATGAGCAGTTCTTC. Translating it yields CATDRGSSNEQFF.

V gene TRBV12-5 combines with J gene TRBJ1-6; tentatively, D is TRBD1 (6 bases). Trimming cost V 1 base and J 10 bases, with 14 bases left between them. CDR1 and CDR2 from the germline V gene are LGHNT and FRNRAP. The CDR3 spans 15 residues. CDR3 loop: CASGLDFRGASPLHF. Written as DNA, the CDR3 is TGTGCTAGTGGTTTGGATTTCAGGGGAGCATCACCCCTCCACTTT.

The chain recombines TRBV14 with TRBJ1-4; D is unresolved. The CDR3 has 16 amino acids. Germline lookup yields CDR1 SGHDN and CDR2 FVKESK. Trimming removed 0 bases at V and 7 bases at J, with 15 bases between. The CDR3 coding sequence is TGTGCCAGCAGCCAAGATGCGGCAGCAGCATTTGAAAAACTGTTTTTT. Protein: CASSQDAAAAFEKLFF.

In the case of this clone: Other DNA sequences in the sample encode the same CDR3. The rearrangement uses TRBV4-1 and TRBJ2-7; 7 nucleotides match TRBD2. This CDR3 comprises 13 residues. The V and J ends lost 1 base and 3 bases, in that order; junction bases with no gene match: 0. Germline loops: CDR1 MGHRA, CDR2 YSYEKL. In nucleotides, the CDR3 is TGCGCCAGCAGCCAAGGGACTAGCTACGAGCAGTACTTC. The encoded protein is CASSQGTSYEQYF.

This chain joins TRBV7-4 and TRBJ2-7; possible D gene TRBD2, 6 bases. V was trimmed by 3 bases and J by 0 bases, leaving 21 bases between them. This CDR3 region has 18 residues. Germline CDR1 and CDR2: SGHVT and SQSDAQ. The CDR3 DNA sequence: TGTGCCAGCAGCTTCGGGGTAAGTGGGGGACTGTGCTCCTACGAGCAGTACTTC. It encodes CASSFGVSGGLCSYEQYF.

In nucleotides, the CDR3 is TGTGCCAGCAGCTCGACCTCCTACGAGCAGTACTTC. Amino acids: CASSSTSYEQYF. The chain uses TRBV7-2 and TRBJ2-7; D is ambiguous. Trimming stripped 4 bases from V and 0 bases from J, with 4 bases between. This CDR3 region has 12 residues. Germline V gene lookup returns CDR1 SGHTA and CDR2 FQGNSA.

This clone was picked up one time. This chain connects TRBV10-2 to TRBJ2-1, with 9 bases fitting TRBD2. CDR3 length: 11 residues. V was clipped by 7 bases and J by 13 bases; unmatched bases: 5. Germline CDR1 reads WSHSY; CDR2 reads SAAADI. The CDR3 sequence is CASTGLAGQFF. The CDR3, as DNA: TGCGCCAGCACAGGGCTAGCGGGACAGTTCTTC.

The chain employs TRBV5-4 and TRBJ1-2; unclear D gene. The V and J ends lost 0 bases and 4 bases respectively, with 10 bases between them. Germline V CDR1 and CDR2: SGHNT, YYREEE (reference sequence). The CDR3 has 14 residues. CDR3 loop: CASSLESGVYGYTF. The CDR3 nucleotides read TGTGCCAGCAGCTTGGAGTCCGGAGTCTATGGCTACACCTTC.

The chain combines TRBV7-9 with TRBJ1-1, with D tentatively TRBD1 (6 bases). Trimming took 4 bases from V and 4 from J, leaving 10 bases between them. This CDR3 has 13 amino acids. Germline assignment: CDR1 SEHNR and CDR2 FQNEAQ (reference sequence). The CDR3 is CASSSTDSTEAFF. The CDR3 nucleotides are TGTGCCAGCAGCTCCACGGACAGCACTGAAGCTTTCTTT.

The chain joins TRBV9 to TRBJ2-2; the match to TRBD2 covers 8 bases. V shed 0 bases and J 6 bases; nucleotides not matched to a gene: 10. The CDR3 is 17 residues long. CDR1 SGDLS and CDR2 YYNGEE come from the germline V gene. Here the CDR3 DNA reads TGTGCCAGCAGCGTAGTTCCCCAGCGGGAGACCTCCGGGGAGCTGTTTTTT. It encodes CASSVVPQRETSGELFF.

The rearrangement uses TRBV27 and TRBJ2-2; 9 nucleotides line up with TRBD1. This CDR3 has 17 amino acids. The V gene end was trimmed by 1 base and the J gene end by 5 bases; junction bases not matched to a gene: 8. Germline V gene sequence: CDR1 MNHEY, CDR2 SMNVEV (reference sequence). CDR3 amino acids: CASSLWVGTGKTGELFF. The DNA for the CDR3 is TGTGCCAGCAGTTTATGGGTGGGGACAGGGAAGACCGGGGAGCTGTTTTTT.

The gene calls are TRBV7-2 and TRBJ2-3; 9 bases are shared with TRBD2. This CDR3 contains 15 residues. J was trimmed by 1 base and V by 1 base; bases with no gene match: 0. Germline CDR1 is SGHTA and CDR2 is FQGNSA. This chain's CDR3 is CASSLGGGGTDTQYF. CDR3 coding DNA: TGTGCCAGCAGCTTAGGCGGGGGGGGCACAGATACGCAGTATTTT.